This passage covers 7 T cell receptor beta chains from one sample sequenced in a study of beta chain features in type 1 diabetes. The sequenced template was cDNA made from the entire isolated RNA. Libraries were prepared by immunoSEQ multiplex PCR; TCRdb keeps only in-frame clonotypes and omits some of them. In the table there are about 900,000 clones, roughly 15% of which are singletons. Source material: naive CD4+ T cells from blood. The receptors originated from a young woman in good health.

This rearrangement joins TRBV4-2 to TRBJ2-1, with D possibly being TRBD2 (5 bases). There are 12 residues in the CDR3. Trimming stripped 4 bases from V and 6 bases from J, with 7 bases between. Germline assignment: CDR1 LGHNA and CDR2 YNFKEQ. The CDR3 loop is CASSRGFNEQFF. CDR3 nucleotides: TGTGCCAGCAGCCGAGGGTTCAATGAGCAGTTCTTC.

This clone was picked up a small number of times. The chain recombines TRBV4-3 with TRBJ2-1; 9 bases match TRBD2. Trimming cost V 4 bases and J 3 bases; bases outside gene matches: 4. The CDR3 length is 15 residues. Germline CDR1 reads LGHNA; CDR2 reads YSLEER. The CDR3 bases are TGCGCCAGCAGCCGTTTAGCGGGAGTCTACAATGAGCAGTTCTTC. Amino acids: CASSRLAGVYNEQFF.

This clone turned up a few times. V and J are TRBV7-3 and TRBJ2-2, with D perhaps matching TRBD2 (6 bases). The CDR3 runs 15 residues. Trimming removed 1 base at V and 0 bases at J, with 6 bases between. Per germline, CDR1 SGHTA and CDR2 FQGTGA. The CDR3 sequence: CASSLSGTNTGELFF. The CDR3 nucleotides read TGTGCCAGCAGCTTAAGCGGGACGAACACCGGGGAGCTGTTTTTT.

This clone was seen more than once but under ten times. This chain joins TRBV28 and TRBJ2-7, with TRBD1 identical over 9 bases. Trimming at V came to 8 bases and at J to 5 bases, leaving 10 bases not matched to a gene. Germline V CDR1 and CDR2: MDHEN, SYDVKM. This CDR3 has 14 residues. The CDR3 reads CASGTGTGYNEQYF. CDR3 nucleotides: TGTGCCAGCGGAACCGGGACAGGGTATAACGAGCAGTACTTC.

This clone has just a few counts. The chain links TRBV19 to TRBJ1-4; D is uncertain. CDR1 and CDR2 from the germline V gene are LNHDA and SQIVND (reference sequence). This CDR3 spans 14 amino acids. With 3 bases removed from V and 4 bases from J, the gap between germline ends came to 9 bases. CDR3 loop: CASSIGQNNEKLFF. CDR3 sequence (DNA): TGTGCCAGTAGTATCGGGCAGAATAATGAAAAACTGTTTTTT.

The gene calls are TRBV4-3 and TRBJ2-1; D is unresolved. This CDR3 is built from 13 residues. CDR1 and CDR2 from the germline V gene are LGHNA and YSLEER. V was trimmed by 2 bases and J by 5 bases, leaving 7 bases between them. CDR3 DNA: TGCGCCAGCAGCCAACAGGTGCACAATGAGCAGTTCTTC. Translating gives CASSQQVHNEQFF.

This clone was observed a handful of times. The chain couples TRBV2 to TRBJ1-2; no firm D call. V lost 7 bases, J lost 4 bases, and 13 bases lay in between. The CDR3 covers 13 residues. The germline gives CDR1 SNHLY, CDR2 FYNNEI. DNA of the CDR3: TGTGCCAGCATCGAGGTACCAAGCTATGGCTACACCTTC. Translation: CASIEVPSYGYTF.